This entry lists 22 T cell receptor beta chains sequenced from one sample in a study of Tregs in tolerant kidney transplant recipients. Only in-frame clones appear in the TCRdb table, and some are missing; sequencing was by immunoSEQ multiplex PCR. The repertoire holds about 120,000 clones, with 85% to 95% as singletons. What was sequenced was CD4+ T cells from blood. These receptors all stem from a human donor in good health.

This chain links TRBV2 with TRBJ2-6, with no clear D. This CDR3 has 14 residues. Germline V gene sequence: CDR1 SNHLY, CDR2 FYNNEI. Trimming took off 8 bases at V and 0 bases at J, with 8 bases between the two ends. This CDR3 reads CASGDASGANVLTF. As DNA, the CDR3 is TGTGCCAGCGGCGATGCCTCTGGGGCCAACGTCCTGACTTTC. The whole variable domain, remainder taken from reference TRBV2 and TRBJ2-6, is EPEVTQTPSHQVTQMGQEVILRCVPISNHLYFYWYRQILGQKVEFLVSFYNNEISEKSEIFDDQFSVERPDGSNFTLKIRSTKLEDSAMYFCASGDASGANVLTFGAGSRLTVL.

The rearrangement links TRBV5-1 to TRBJ1-2; D possibly corresponds to TRBD1 (5 bases). This CDR3 has 16 amino acids. In germline, CDR1 is SGHRS, CDR2 YFSETQ. Deletions cut 2 bases from V and 2 bases from J, with 16 bases between. Written as DNA, the CDR3 is TGCGCCAGCAGCTTTGACGCTCGGGGGGTGAACTATGGCTACACCTTC. It codes for CASSFDARGVNYGYTF.

This clone has more than one count but fewer than ten. The rearrangement uses TRBV29-1 and TRBJ1-2; D is perhaps TRBD1 (6 bases). Germline CDR1 SQVTM, CDR2 ANQGSEA. This CDR3 is built from 13 residues. The ends were cut back, 7 bases at V and 4 bases at J, with 16 bases in the middle. The CDR3 sequence: CSAQTGPFYGYTF. In DNA form, the CDR3 reads TGCAGCGCGCAGACAGGACCCTTCTATGGCTACACCTTC.

The chain has TRBV9 and TRBJ2-1, with TRBD2 matching 12 bases. Germline V lookup: CDR1 SGDLS, CDR2 YYNGEE. The V gene end was trimmed by 5 bases and the J gene end by 6 bases; junction bases not matched to a gene: 6. The CDR3 length is 15 residues. The CDR3 loop is CASSRLAGGPNEQFF. The CDR3 DNA is TGTGCCAGCAGTCGCCTAGCGGGGGGGCCCAATGAGCAGTTCTTC.

The rearrangement joins TRBV6-1 to TRBJ2-3, with 11 bases fitting TRBD2. Germline CDR1 and CDR2: MNHNS and SASEGT. The CDR3 totals 15 residues. V lost 8 bases, J lost 5 bases, and 9 bases stayed unmatched. DNA of the CDR3: TGTGCCAGCCATTATAGCGGGAGGGCATTAGATACGCAGTATTTT. Amino acid sequence: CASHYSGRALDTQYF.

The rearrangement links TRBV5-4 to TRBJ1-5, with D uncertain. V lost 4 bases and J lost 0, with 11 bases in between. This CDR3 has 15 amino acids. Per the germline V gene, CDR1 is SGHNT and CDR2 is YYREEE (reference sequence). CDR3 amino acids: CASSRAGFSNQPQHF. The DNA for the CDR3 is TGTGCCAGCAGCCGCGCGGGGTTTAGCAATCAGCCCCAGCATTTT.

With respect to this clone: At one end the junction does not follow the germline gene, possibly because of a read error. This rearrangement joins TRBV14 to TRBJ1-1, with 8 bases matching TRBD1. This CDR3 has 14 residues. From germline, CDR1 is SGHDN and CDR2 FVKESK. The CDR3 DNA reads as TGTGCCAGCAGCCAAGATTTCCGGACAGGGTCGTTGAGATTT. Protein sequence: CASSQDFRTGSLRF.

V and J are TRBV5-1 and TRBJ1-1, with 7 bases aligning to TRBD1. Germline-derived CDR1 and CDR2 are SGHRS and YFSETQ. Trimming cost V 4 bases and J 2 bases; bases outside gene matches: 14. This CDR3 is built from 17 residues. CDR3 amino acids: CASSGSTGTISNTEAFF. The CDR3 DNA reads as TGCGCCAGCAGCGGATCGACAGGGACAATCTCAAACACTGAAGCTTTCTTT.

This chain uses TRBV6-9 with TRBJ2-7; 11 positions agree with TRBD2. The CDR3 loop spans 16 amino acids. Germline V gene data show CDR1 as MNHGY and CDR2 as SVAAGI. The V gene end was trimmed by 6 bases and the J gene end by 3 bases; junction bases not matched to a gene: 10. Written as DNA, the CDR3 is TGTGCCAGCAGCCCACGGAGACTAGCGGGAATCTACGAGCAGTACTTC. Its translation is CASSPRRLAGIYEQYF.

This clone was picked up a small number of times. The chain recombines TRBV2 with TRBJ1-3; D is ambiguous. This CDR3 is built from 13 residues. CDR1 is SNHLY and CDR2 is FYNNEI in the germline V gene. V was cut by 6 bases and J by 4 bases, with 10 bases left in between. The CDR3 DNA is TGTGCCAGCAGCCCCGGGGTGGGAAACACCATATATTTT. Translation gives CASSPGVGNTIYF.

This clone has more than one count but fewer than ten. The chain uses TRBV6-1 and TRBJ1-5, with 10 bases fitting TRBD1. The J segment lost 6 bases and the V segment lost 6 bases, leaving 8 bases of the junction unmatched. The CDR3 has 15 residues. The germline gives CDR1 MNHNS, CDR2 SASEGT. CDR3 sequence (DNA): TGTGCCAGCAGCGTGAGACAGGGGGCGAGTCAGCCCCAGCATTTT. Translating it yields CASSVRQGASQPQHF.

The J gene is TRBJ2-7, the V gene TRBV7-2, with 7 bases aligning to TRBD2. This CDR3 has 15 amino acids. Trimming removed 0 bases from V and 2 bases from J; junction bases left unmatched: 4. The germline V gene encodes CDR1 SGHTA and CDR2 FQGNSA. CDR3 sequence reads: CASSLALADTYEQYF. Here the CDR3 DNA reads TGTGCCAGCAGCTTAGCGCTAGCGGATACCTACGAGCAGTACTTC.

This chain uses TRBV6-1 with TRBJ2-7; no definite D call. Per germline, CDR1 MNHNS and CDR2 SASEGT. The CDR3 covers 15 residues. The V and J ends lost 7 bases and 0 bases respectively, with 16 bases between them. For the CDR3, the DNA is TGTGCCAGCAAAAGGTCGGCAGTGCCCTCCTACGAGCAGTACTTC. This translates into CASKRSAVPSYEQYF.

The chain links TRBV19 to TRBJ1-4; D gene unclear. The ends were cut back, 5 bases at V and 0 bases at J, with 10 bases in the middle. The length of the CDR3 is 15 residues. The germline CDR1 and CDR2 sequences are LNHDA and SQIVND (reference sequence). The CDR3 nucleotides are TGTGCCAGTAGTGGCAGTCAAGCAACTAATGAAAAACTGTTTTTT. It is translated as CASSGSQATNEKLFF.

V and J are TRBV19 and TRBJ2-7; the D gene is possibly TRBD2 (5 bases). The CDR3 spans 15 residues. V dropped 10 bases and J dropped 0 bases, with 19 bases sitting between them. The germline V gene encodes CDR1 LNHDA and CDR2 SQIVND (reference sequence). Here the CDR3 reads CATRARGTNSYEQYF. As DNA, the CDR3 is TGTGCCACGAGGGCCCGGGGAACCAACTCCTACGAGCAGTACTTC.

The rearrangement uses TRBV2 and TRBJ1-2, with 9 bases fitting TRBD1. The ends lost 4 bases at V and 7 bases at J; junction bases unmatched: 1. Germline CDR1 reads SNHLY; CDR2 reads FYNNEI. The CDR3 is 12 amino acids. The CDR3 nucleotides are TGTGCCAGCAGTGCGGGACAGGGTGGCTACACCTTC. Translating it yields CASSAGQGGYTF.

The chain couples TRBV28 to TRBJ2-1; 8 nucleotides line up with TRBD2. The CDR3 loop spans 13 amino acids. Losses at the gene ends were 6 bases for V and 5 bases for J; bases not matched to a gene: 3. Per germline, CDR1 MDHEN and CDR2 SYDVKM. The CDR3, as DNA: TGTGCCAGCAGGCCGGGAGGGGACAATGAGCAGTTCTTC. It translates to CASRPGGDNEQFF.

The chain carries TRBV9 and TRBJ2-5; 7 nucleotides align to TRBD1. Germline CDR1 SGDLS, CDR2 YYNGEE. The CDR3 totals 15 residues. The V and J ends lost 0 bases and 2 bases, in that order; junction bases with no gene match: 4. CDR3 nucleotide sequence: TGTGCCAGCAGCGTAGCCCTGGGACAGCAAGAGACCCAGTACTTC. Translating gives CASSVALGQQETQYF.

The chain has TRBV30 and TRBJ2-2; D may be TRBD2 (5 bases). CDR1 GTSNPN and CDR2 SVGIG come from the germline V gene (reference sequence). CDR3 size: 14 residues. V lost 1 base to trimming and J lost 6 bases, with 12 bases between them. The CDR3 loop reads CAWSGNSGSGELFF. Here the CDR3 DNA reads TGTGCCTGGAGTGGGAACTCGGGGTCCGGGGAGCTGTTTTTT.

The chain combines TRBV7-9 with TRBJ2-1; D might be TRBD2 (6 bases). Trimming pared 6 bases from V and 8 bases from J, leaving 14 bases between. The CDR3 has 13 residues. The germline V gene has CDR1 SEHNR and CDR2 FQNEAQ (reference sequence). The CDR3 loop reads CASRPGRMDEQFF. DNA for the CDR3: TGTGCCAGCAGGCCCGGGAGAATGGATGAGCAGTTCTTC.

Regarding this clone: At one end, the junction sequence differs from germline, possibly due to a read error. The rearrangement joins TRBV2 to TRBJ1-3; tentative D call: TRBD1 (5 bases). The CDR3 runs to 15 residues. Germline-derived CDR1 and CDR2 are SNHLY and FYNNEI. The CDR3 loop is CASSAGRVSGNTIYF. CDR3 nucleotides: TGTGCCAGTAGTGCCGGCAGGGTATCAGGAAACACCATATATTTT.

The chain combines TRBV5-1 with TRBJ2-3, with a possible D match to TRBD2 (6 bases). The V end was cut by 1 base, the J end by 4 bases, with 13 bases between. CDR1 is SGHRS, CDR2 YFSETQ, per germline. The CDR3 loop spans 15 amino acids. CDR3 coding DNA: TGCGCCAGCAGCTTGTTGGCGGGGTCCTCAGATACGCAGTATTTT. It yields the protein CASSLLAGSSDTQYF.